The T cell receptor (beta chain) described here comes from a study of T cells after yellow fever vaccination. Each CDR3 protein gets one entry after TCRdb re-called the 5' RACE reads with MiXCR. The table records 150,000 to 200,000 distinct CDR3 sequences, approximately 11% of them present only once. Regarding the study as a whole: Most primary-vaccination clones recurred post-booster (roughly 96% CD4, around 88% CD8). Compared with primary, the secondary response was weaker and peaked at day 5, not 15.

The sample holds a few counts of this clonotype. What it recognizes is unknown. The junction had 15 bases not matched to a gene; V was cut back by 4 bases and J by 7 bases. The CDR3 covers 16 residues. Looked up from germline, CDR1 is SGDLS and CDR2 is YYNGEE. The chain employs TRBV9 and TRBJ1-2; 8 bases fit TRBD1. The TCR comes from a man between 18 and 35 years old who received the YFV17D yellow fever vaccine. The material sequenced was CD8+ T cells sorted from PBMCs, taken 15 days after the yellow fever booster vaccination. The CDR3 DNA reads TGTGCCAGCAGCCGGGGACAGGAGGGTATAAGGTCTGGCTACACCTTC. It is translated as CASSRGQEGIRSGYTF. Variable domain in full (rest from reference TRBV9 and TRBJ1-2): DSGVTQTPKHLITATGQRVTLRCSPRSGDLSVYWYQQSLDQGLQFLIQYYNGEERAKGNILERFSAQQFPDLHSELNLSSLELGDSALYFCASSRGQEGIRSGYTFGSGTRLTVV.